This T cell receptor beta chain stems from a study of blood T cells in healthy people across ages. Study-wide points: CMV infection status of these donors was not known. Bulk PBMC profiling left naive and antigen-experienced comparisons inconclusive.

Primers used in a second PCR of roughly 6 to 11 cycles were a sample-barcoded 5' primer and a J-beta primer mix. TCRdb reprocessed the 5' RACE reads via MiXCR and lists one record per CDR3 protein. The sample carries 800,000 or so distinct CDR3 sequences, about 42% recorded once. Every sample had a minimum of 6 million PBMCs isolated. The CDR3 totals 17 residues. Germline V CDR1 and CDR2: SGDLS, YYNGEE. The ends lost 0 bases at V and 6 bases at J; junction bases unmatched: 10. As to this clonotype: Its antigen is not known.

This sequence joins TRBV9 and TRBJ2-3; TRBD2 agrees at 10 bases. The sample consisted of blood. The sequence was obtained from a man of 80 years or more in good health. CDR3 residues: CASSVESAGGASDTQYF. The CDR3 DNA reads TGTGCCAGCAGCGTAGAATCAGCGGGAGGGGCTTCGGATACGCAGTATTTT.